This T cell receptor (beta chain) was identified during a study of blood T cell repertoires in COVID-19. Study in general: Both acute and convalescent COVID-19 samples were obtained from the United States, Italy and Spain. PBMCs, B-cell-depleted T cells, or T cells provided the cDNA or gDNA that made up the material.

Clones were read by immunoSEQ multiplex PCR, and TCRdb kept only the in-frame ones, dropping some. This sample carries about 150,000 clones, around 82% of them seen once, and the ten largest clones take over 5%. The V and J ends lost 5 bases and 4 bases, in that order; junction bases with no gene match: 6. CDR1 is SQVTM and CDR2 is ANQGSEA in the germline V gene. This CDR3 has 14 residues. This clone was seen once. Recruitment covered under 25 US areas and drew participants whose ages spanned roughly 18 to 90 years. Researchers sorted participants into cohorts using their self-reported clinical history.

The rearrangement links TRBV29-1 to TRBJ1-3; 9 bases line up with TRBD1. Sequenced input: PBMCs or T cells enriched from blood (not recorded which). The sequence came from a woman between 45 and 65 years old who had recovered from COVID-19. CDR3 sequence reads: CSVHSQGAGNTIYF. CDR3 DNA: TGCAGCGTTCACTCACAGGGGGCAGGAAACACCATATATTTT.